The 17 T cell receptor beta chains below come from one sample, sequenced in a study of blood T cell repertoires in COVID-19. The table came from immunoSEQ multiplex PCR; TCRdb's copy has only in-frame clones and leaves some out. The sample includes almost 350,000 clones, roughly 89% of them seen just once. The sample consisted of peripheral blood. The receptor set was obtained from a woman aged 55-70 years with COVID-19, enrolled during active disease.

The V call is TRBV6-5, the J call TRBJ2-7, with TRBD2 as a possible D gene (6 bases). The CDR3 contains 16 residues. Germline CDR1 reads MNHEY; CDR2 reads SVGAGI. Trimming shortened V by 4 bases and J by 0 bases, and 16 bases separated the two germline ends. The CDR3 nucleotides read TGTGCCAGCAGTTTTCTGGCCGGGGAGGTCTCCTACGAGCAGTACTTC. This codes for CASSFLAGEVSYEQYF.

Concerning this clone: The same CDR3 arises from other DNA sequences in this sample as well. The J gene is TRBJ2-1, the V gene TRBV9, with 9 bases identical to TRBD2. This CDR3 spans 15 amino acids. Trimming removed 0 bases from V and 4 bases from J; junction bases left unmatched: 2. Germline CDR1 SGDLS, CDR2 YYNGEE. The CDR3 spells CASSVGGGGYNEQFF. In DNA, the CDR3 is TGTGCCAGCAGCGTAGGCGGGGGGGGGTACAATGAGCAGTTCTTC.

This clone was recorded a few times. The rearrangement joins TRBV6-5 to TRBJ2-7, with 8 positions matching TRBD1. Germline trimming cut 6 bases from V and 7 bases from J; bases unmatched to any gene: 11. Germline V gene data show CDR1 as MNHEY and CDR2 as SVGAGI. CDR3 length: 14 amino acids. The CDR3 bases are TGTGCCAGCAGCTCCCGGACAGGGCGGCGGGAGCAGTACTTC. Translation: CASSSRTGRREQYF.

The J gene is TRBJ1-1, the V gene TRBV11-2; no clear D. Trimming left V 3 bases short and J 5 bases short, with 7 bases between. Per the germline V gene, CDR1 is SGHAT and CDR2 is FQNNGV. The CDR3 totals 12 residues. As DNA, the CDR3 is TGTGCCAGCAGCTTTTGGAGGACTGAAGCTTTCTTT. It translates to CASSFWRTEAFF.

The chain is built from TRBV18 and TRBJ1-5; 7 bases are a match to TRBD1. The CDR3 length is 15 residues. Trimming took 6 bases from V and 3 from J; bases not matched to a gene: 8. Germline V gene data show CDR1 as KGHSH and CDR2 as LQKENI. CDR3: CASSPGKGANQPQHF. The CDR3 region has the DNA TGTGCCAGCTCCCCCGGAAAGGGGGCCAATCAGCCCCAGCATTTT.

The V call is TRBV21-1, the J call TRBJ1-5. TRBV21-1 is an annotated pseudogene. The CDR3 runs to 17 residues. CDR3 coding DNA: TGTGCCAGCAGCCAAGCATGCGGGGGGGGACTGGGGCAGCCCCAGCATTTT. Encoded protein: CASSQACGGGLGQPQHF.

The J gene is TRBJ1-1, the V gene TRBV2; 8 bases fit TRBD1. The CDR3 has 14 residues. The V gene's germline CDR1 is SNHLY and CDR2 FYNNEI. The trim removed 8 bases at V and 3 bases at J, leaving 8 bases unmatched. The CDR3 bases are TGTGCCAGCGGGCGACAGGGGCGCTACACTGAAGCTTTCTTT. Protein: CASGRQGRYTEAFF.

This clone was recorded once. The chain employs TRBV4-1 and TRBJ2-3, with TRBD1 matching over 7 bases. V lost 5 bases and J lost 3; bases outside the gene matches: 11. Germline values: CDR1 MGHRA, CDR2 YSYEKL. The CDR3 totals 16 residues. The CDR3 bases are TGCGCCAGCAGCTCTCGGACAGGAGGAGGAACAGATACGCAGTATTTT. Its translation: CASSSRTGGGTDTQYF.

This rearrangement joins TRBV5-4 to TRBJ2-7, with 10 bases identical to TRBD1. Losses at the gene ends were 3 bases for V and 3 bases for J; bases not matched to a gene: 3. The CDR3 covers 14 residues. Germline loops: CDR1 SGHNT, CDR2 YYREEE (reference sequence). CDR3 region: CASSSGQGFYEQYF. CDR3 nucleotide sequence: TGTGCCAGCAGCTCGGGACAGGGGTTCTACGAGCAGTACTTC. Supplemented by reference TRBV5-4 and TRBJ2-7, the full variable domain reads ETGVTQSPTHLIKTRGQQVTLRCSSQSGHNTVSWYQQALGQGPQFIFQYYREEENGRGNFPPRFSGLQFPNYSSELNVNALELDDSALYLCASSSGQGFYEQYFGPGTRLTVT.

V and J are TRBV7-2 and TRBJ2-3; D remains ambiguous. Germline V gene sequence: CDR1 SGHTA, CDR2 FQGNSA. V gave up 1 base and J gave up 0 bases, with 8 bases separating them. The CDR3 runs to 15 residues. The CDR3 loop reads CASSLEYGSTDTQYF. DNA of the CDR3: TGTGCCAGCAGCTTAGAGTACGGTAGCACAGATACGCAGTATTTT.

This rearrangement joins TRBV19 to TRBJ1-2; D unresolved. The CDR3 is 14 residues long. V lost 3 bases, J lost 3 bases, and 11 bases lay in between. Germline V gene lookup returns CDR1 LNHDA and CDR2 SQIVND (reference sequence). The CDR3 protein is CASSISGSDYGYTF. CDR3 nucleotides: TGTGCCAGTAGTATTTCTGGGAGCGACTATGGCTACACCTTC. The full variable domain, completed using reference TRBV19 and TRBJ1-2, is DGGITQSPKYLFRKEGQNVTLSCEQNLNHDAMYWYRQDPGQGLRLIYYSQIVNDFQKGDIAEGYSVSREKKESFPLTVTSAQKNPTAFYLCASSISGSDYGYTFGSGTRLTVV.

The chain couples TRBV18 to TRBJ1-4; D is perhaps TRBD1 (6 bases). This CDR3 spans 16 amino acids. V dropped 3 bases and J dropped 6 bases, with 17 bases sitting between them. The germline CDR1 and CDR2 sequences are KGHSH and LQKENI. CDR3 amino acids: CASSPSNRVADEKLFF. Written as DNA, the CDR3 is TGTGCCAGCTCACCGTCCAACAGGGTCGCGGATGAAAAACTGTTTTTT.

The chain recombines TRBV6-5 with TRBJ1-2, with a possible D match to TRBD1 (5 bases). V lost 4 bases, J lost 1 base, and 7 bases lay in between. CDR1 and CDR2 (germline): MNHEY, SVGAGI. The CDR3 sequence is 13 residues long. CDR3 bases: TGTGCCAGCAGTTTCGACAGTAACTATGGCTACACCTTC. As protein: CASSFDSNYGYTF.

The chain joins TRBV5-5 to TRBJ1-5, with a possible D match to TRBD1 (6 bases). V shed 2 bases and J shed 0 bases, with 9 bases lying between them. This CDR3 has 15 amino acids. CDR1 and CDR2 from the germline V gene are SGHKS and YYEKEE (reference sequence). CDR3 nucleotides: TGTGCCAGCAGCTTCTGGGGGCATAGCAATCAGCCCCAGCATTTT. Its translation: CASSFWGHSNQPQHF.

The CDR3 region has the DNA TGTGCCAGCTCACCACCGGGGACTAGCGGGGGAACGGGCGAGCAGTACTTC. It specifies CASSPPGTSGGTGEQYF. This chain uses TRBV18 with TRBJ2-7, with 14 positions matching TRBD2. The CDR3 has 17 amino acids. Germline CDR1 reads KGHSH; CDR2 reads LQKENI. With 0 bases clipped from V and 6 bases from J, the junction kept 7 bases outside the gene matches.

This clone was counted a few times. The genes are TRBV7-2 and TRBJ1-2; no clear D gene. Between the trimmed V and J ends, which lost 5 bases and 8 bases, there was a span of 15 bases. The CDR3 runs 13 residues. Germline-derived CDR1 and CDR2 are SGHTA and FQGNSA. The CDR3 DNA is TGTGCCAGCAGCCCGGGGATTGTGGGGGGCTACACCTTC. Translated: CASSPGIVGGYTF.

The rearrangement uses TRBV27 and TRBJ1-1; 7 nucleotides align to TRBD1. Trimming removed 4 bases from V and 1 base from J; junction bases left unmatched: 12. CDR3 length equals 17 residues. Per the germline V gene, CDR1 is MNHEY and CDR2 is SMNVEV (reference sequence). CDR3 residues: CASSSILRGPQNTEAFF. The CDR3 DNA follows: TGTGCCAGCAGTTCTATCCTAAGGGGGCCGCAGAACACTGAAGCTTTCTTT.